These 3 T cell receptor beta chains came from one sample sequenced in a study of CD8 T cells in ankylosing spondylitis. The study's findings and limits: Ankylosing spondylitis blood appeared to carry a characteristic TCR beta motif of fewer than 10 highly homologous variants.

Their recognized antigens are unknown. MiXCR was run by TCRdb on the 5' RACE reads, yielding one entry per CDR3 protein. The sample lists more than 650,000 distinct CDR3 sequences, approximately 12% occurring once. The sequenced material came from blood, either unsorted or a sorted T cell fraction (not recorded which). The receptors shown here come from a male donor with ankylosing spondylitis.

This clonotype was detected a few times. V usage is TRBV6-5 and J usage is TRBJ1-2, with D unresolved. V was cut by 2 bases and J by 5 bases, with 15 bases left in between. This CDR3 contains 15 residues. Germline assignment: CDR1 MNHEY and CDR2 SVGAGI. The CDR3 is CASSYGVGNSYGYTF. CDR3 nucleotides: TGTGCCAGCAGTTACGGTGTGGGGAACTCGTATGGCTACACCTTC.

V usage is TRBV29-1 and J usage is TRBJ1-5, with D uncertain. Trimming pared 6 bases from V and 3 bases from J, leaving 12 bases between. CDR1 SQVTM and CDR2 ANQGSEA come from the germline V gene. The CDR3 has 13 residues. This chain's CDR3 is CSVTYQPNQPQHF. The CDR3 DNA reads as TGCAGCGTGACCTACCAGCCCAATCAGCCCCAGCATTTT.

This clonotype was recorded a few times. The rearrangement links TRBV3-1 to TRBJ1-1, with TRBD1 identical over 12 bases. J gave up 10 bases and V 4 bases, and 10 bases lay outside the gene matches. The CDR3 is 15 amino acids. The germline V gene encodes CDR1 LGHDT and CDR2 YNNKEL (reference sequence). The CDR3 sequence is CASSPDPGDRGRAFF. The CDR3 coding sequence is TGTGCCAGCAGCCCCGACCCAGGGGACAGGGGGCGAGCTTTCTTT.